The clone carrying this T cell receptor beta chain was seen many times. The antigen remains undetermined. V was pared by 0 bases and J by 2 bases, with 11 bases between. Germline V CDR1 and CDR2: SGHAT, FQNNGV. The CDR3 has 15 amino acids. TCR beta libraries were built with iRepertoire HTBI primers and Arm-PCR of CDR3 regions. Using its own MiXCR run on the multiplex PCR reads, TCRdb lists one record per CDR3 protein. The sample has roughly 500,000 distinct CDR3 sequences, roughly a fifth seen once. Time point described: persistent/refractory GD, antithyroid drugs over 5 years with positive TRAb. RNA extracted from PBMCs served as the sequencing template. This sample stems from a study of regulatory T cells in long-lasting Graves disease. On the study more broadly: The criterion for persistent Graves' disease was over 5 years of antithyroid drugs with positive TSH receptor antibodies. Overall study findings and caveats: Persistent disease preferred TRBV28, TRBJ1-2 and TRBJ2-5; new disease, TRBV20-1 and TRBJ2-1.

This clonotype was sampled from a female donor with Graves disease. The genes are TRBV11-2 and TRBJ2-7, with D perhaps TRBD1 (6 bases). This specimen was peripheral blood mononuclear cells (PBMCs), taken when the disease was refractory, from a patient treated with antithyroid drugs. Written as DNA, the CDR3 is TGTGCCAGCAGCTTAGAGCAGGACAGCACCTACGAGCAGTACTTC. Protein: CASSLEQDSTYEQYF.